This entry lists 20 T cell receptor beta chains sequenced from one sample in a study of blood T cell repertoires in COVID-19. Measured with immunoSEQ multiplex PCR; TCRdb has only the in-frame clones, and not every one. This table has around 150,000 clones, about 91% appearing once. The sequenced material came from peripheral blood. The receptor set was obtained from a woman in her sixties who had recovered from COVID-19.

This chain joins TRBV10-1 and TRBJ2-1, with TRBD2 identical over 7 bases. The ends lost 5 bases at V and 10 bases at J; junction bases unmatched: 8. The germline V gene has CDR1 WNHNN and CDR2 SYGVQD (reference sequence). This CDR3 is 13 amino acids long. CDR3 sequence: CASSPGLSMEQFF. CDR3 in DNA: TGCGCCAGCAGTCCGGGACTATCGATGGAGCAGTTCTTC.

The table lists this clone with a few counts. The V gene is TRBV6-5, the J gene TRBJ1-4; D remains ambiguous. CDR1 is MNHEY and CDR2 is SVGAGI in the germline V gene. The V gene lost 7 bases and the J gene lost 8 bases, with 17 bases spanning the gap. The CDR3 has 14 amino acids. CDR3 protein: CASTRAGIGEKLFF. The CDR3 DNA reads as TGTGCCAGCACCCGAGCGGGAATAGGGGAAAAACTGTTTTTT.

The chain recombines TRBV14 with TRBJ1-4; 7 bases are a match to TRBD1. The CDR3 totals 17 residues. Per the germline V gene, CDR1 is SGHDN and CDR2 is FVKESK. V lost 0 bases to trimming and J lost 0 bases; unmatched junction nucleotides: 4. The CDR3 region has the DNA TGTGCCAGCAGCCAAGATGAGACAGGGACAACTAATGAAAAACTGTTTTTT. Translated: CASSQDETGTTNEKLFF.

The CDR3 protein is CASRQSGATYNEQFF. In DNA form, the CDR3 reads TGTGCCAGCAGACAAAGCGGGGCGACCTACAATGAGCAGTTCTTC. The rearrangement joins TRBV6-5 to TRBJ2-1; 7 bases align to TRBD2. Looked up from germline, CDR1 is MNHEY and CDR2 is SVGAGI. J gave up 2 bases and V 6 bases, and 7 bases lay outside the gene matches. This CDR3 region has 15 residues.

This clone was counted ten times or more. The chain recombines TRBV30 with TRBJ2-7, with D perhaps TRBD2 (6 bases). The V and J ends lost 0 bases and 2 bases respectively, with 8 bases between them. This CDR3 is built from 13 residues. Germline CDR1 and CDR2: GTSNPN and SVGIG (reference sequence). The CDR3 loop is CAWSVGGTYEQYF. As DNA, the CDR3 is TGTGCCTGGAGTGTTGGGGGGACCTACGAGCAGTACTTC.

This chain joins TRBV9 and TRBJ2-5; no definite D call. There are 15 residues in the CDR3. Trimming cost V 0 bases and J 5 bases, with 14 bases left between them. Germline V gene lookup returns CDR1 SGDLS and CDR2 YYNGEE. The CDR3 loop is CASSVGALREETQYF. In nucleotides, the CDR3 is TGTGCCAGCAGCGTAGGGGCCCTACGTGAGGAGACCCAGTACTTC.

The V call is TRBV18, the J call TRBJ2-7, with D possibly being TRBD1 (6 bases). CDR1 is KGHSH, CDR2 LQKENI, per germline. Trimming left V 1 base short and J 1 base short, with 11 bases between. CDR3 length: 15 amino acids. The CDR3 region is CASSPLNRESYEQYF. As DNA, the CDR3 is TGTGCCAGCTCACCACTAAACAGGGAATCCTACGAGCAGTACTTC.

The chain recombines TRBV15 with TRBJ2-5, with a possible D match to TRBD1 (6 bases). The CDR3 sequence is 15 residues long. Trimming removed 0 bases from V and 1 base from J, with 9 bases in between. The germline gives CDR1 LNHNV, CDR2 YYDKDF (reference sequence). In DNA form, the CDR3 reads TGTGCCACCAGCAGAGATCGGACAGCCCAAGAGACCCAGTACTTC. Encoded protein: CATSRDRTAQETQYF.

This sequence joins TRBV25-1 and TRBJ2-7, with TRBD2 as a possible D gene (5 bases). CDR3 length: 12 amino acids. Trimming cost V 6 bases and J 3 bases, with 9 bases left between them. Per the germline V gene, CDR1 is MGHDK and CDR2 is SYGVNS. The DNA of the CDR3 is TGTGCCAGCAGCCAAGGAGGCTACGAGCAGTACTTC. It yields the protein CASSQGGYEQYF.

This clone has just one count. The genes are TRBV3-1 (or the pseudogene TRBV3-2) and TRBJ2-5, with D unresolved. Germline V gene lookup returns CDR1 LGHDT and CDR2 YNNKEL (reference sequence). V lost 3 bases, J lost 5 bases, and 7 bases lay in between. The CDR3 is 12 residues long. CDR3 in amino acids: CASSHRRETQYF. The CDR3 nucleotides are TGTGCCAGCAGCCATCGGCGGGAGACCCAGTACTTC.

The chain couples TRBV20-1 to TRBJ1-5, with a tentative D call TRBD1 (5 bases). This CDR3 has 16 residues. Germline CDR1 and CDR2: DFQATT and SNEGSKA (reference sequence). The germline V and J ends were trimmed by 7 bases and 0 bases, with 19 bases remaining between them. CDR3 loop: CSVSPMGQASNQPQHF. In DNA form, the CDR3 reads TGCAGTGTTAGTCCCATGGGGCAGGCTAGCAATCAGCCCCAGCATTTT.

The chain has TRBV6-4 and TRBJ2-2; 7 nucleotides line up with TRBD2. The CDR3 has 15 amino acids. With V trimmed by 3 bases and J by 7 bases, 8 bases remained unmatched. CDR1 MRHNA and CDR2 SNTAGT come from the germline V gene. CDR3 amino acids: CASSEPKRGGGELFF. The CDR3 nucleotides are TGTGCCAGCAGTGAACCAAAGCGGGGAGGCGGGGAGCTGTTTTTT.

CDR3 sequence reads: CASRPGPSTDTQYF. The CDR3 DNA sequence: TGCGCCAGCAGACCAGGGCCGAGCACAGATACGCAGTATTTT. The chain uses TRBV5-1 and TRBJ2-3; D may be TRBD1 (5 bases). CDR3 length: 14 residues. The V gene's germline CDR1 is SGHRS and CDR2 YFSETQ. Trimming removed 5 bases from V and 0 bases from J, with 10 bases in between. The entire variable domain, with the rest obtained from reference TRBV5-1 and TRBJ2-3, is as follows: KAGVTQTPRYLIKTRGQQVTLSCSPISGHRSVSWYQQTPGQGLQFLFEYFSETQRNKGNFPGRFSGRQFSNSRSEMNVSTLELGDSALYLCASRPGPSTDTQYFGPGTRLTVL.

This clone was recorded a few times. Written as DNA, the CDR3 is TGTGCCATCAGTGACGGGAACAATCAGCCCCAGCATTTT. It is translated as CAISDGNNQPQHF. The V and J genes are TRBV10-3 and TRBJ1-5; D is ambiguous. Trimming removed 3 bases from V and 3 bases from J, with 6 bases in between. This CDR3 region has 13 residues. Germline lookup yields CDR1 ENHRY and CDR2 SYGVKD.

The V gene is TRBV27, the J gene TRBJ2-7, with a weak D call TRBD2 (6 bases). This CDR3 is 13 amino acids long. The germline V gene has CDR1 MNHEY and CDR2 SMNVEV (reference sequence). Trimming left V 2 bases short and J 6 bases short, with 11 bases between. The CDR3 protein is CASSLDRGLEQYF. CDR3 DNA sequence: TGTGCCAGCAGTTTAGATCGGGGACTCGAGCAGTACTTC.

This chain connects TRBV19 to TRBJ1-2; perhaps TRBD1 as D (6 bases). CDR1 LNHDA and CDR2 SQIVND come from the germline V gene (reference sequence). Trimming pared 3 bases from V and 4 bases from J, leaving 9 bases between. The CDR3 is made up of 13 amino acids. The CDR3 bases are TGTGCCAGTAGTATCGACAGGCGCTATGGCTACACCTTC. It translates to CASSIDRRYGYTF.

The genes are TRBV11-1 and TRBJ2-5, with TRBD2 matching over 12 bases. J lost 5 bases, V lost 4 bases, and 5 bases had no gene match. The CDR3 is made up of 15 amino acids. CDR1 and CDR2 (germline): SGHAT, FQDESV (reference sequence). The CDR3 DNA follows: TGTGCCAGCAGCTCTAGCGGGGGGGCCGGGGAGACCCAGTACTTC. Protein product: CASSSSGGAGETQYF.

The genes are TRBV4-3 and TRBJ1-6, with 8 bases aligning to TRBD1. Germline V CDR1 and CDR2: LGHNA, YSLEER. CDR3 length: 15 residues. V shed 2 bases, J shed 8 bases, and the junction held 5 bases outside the gene matches. The CDR3 DNA is TGCGCCAGCAGCCAACCTGGGACAGGAGATTCACCCCTCCACTTT. Residues: CASSQPGTGDSPLHF.

This clone was found many times. CDR3 residues: CASSQEAGLAGRSYEQYF. CDR3 bases: TGCGCCAGCAGCCAAGAAGCCGGACTAGCGGGGCGCTCCTACGAGCAGTACTTC. The J gene is TRBJ2-7, the V gene TRBV4-3; the match to TRBD2 covers 12 bases. The germline CDR1 and CDR2 sequences are LGHNA and YSLEER. Losses at the gene ends were 0 bases for V and 0 bases for J; bases not matched to a gene: 6. This CDR3 is built from 18 residues.

The chain recombines TRBV7-9 with TRBJ2-3; no clear D gene. The germline gives CDR1 SEHNR, CDR2 FQNEAQ (reference sequence). The CDR3 loop spans 12 amino acids. V was shortened by 5 bases and J by 5 bases, with 8 bases between the two germline ends. CDR3 protein: CASSVGRDTQYF. The CDR3 DNA sequence: TGTGCCAGCAGCGTGGGCCGAGATACGCAGTATTTT.